The next 23 T cell receptor beta chains were all read from a single sample in a study of T cells after yellow fever vaccination. Each CDR3 protein is one row after TCRdb ran MiXCR on the 5' RACE reads. The sample yields about 220,000 distinct CDR3 sequences, roughly 6.2% seen once. This specimen was CD4+ T cells sorted from PBMCs, taken on the day of the yellow fever booster vaccination. The receptors derive from a man aged 30 to 39 who received the YFV17D yellow fever vaccine.

The chain joins TRBV6-1 to TRBJ1-1; the D gene is possibly TRBD1 (6 bases). V gave up 7 bases and J gave up 6 bases, with 18 bases separating them. CDR1 MNHNS and CDR2 SASEGT come from the germline V gene. The CDR3 loop spans 14 amino acids. In DNA form, the CDR3 reads TGTGCCAGCACCCCGGGACATTCGATCCCTGAAGCTTTCTTT. As protein: CASTPGHSIPEAFF.

This clonotype was counted ten times or more. The genes are TRBV7-2 and TRBJ1-1; maybe TRBD1 (5 bases). The V and J ends lost 1 base and 1 base respectively, with 7 bases between them. The CDR3 length is 14 residues. Looked up from germline, CDR1 is SGHTA and CDR2 is FQGNSA. The CDR3 sequence: CASSLGGANTEAFF. The CDR3, as DNA: TGTGCCAGCAGCTTAGGAGGGGCGAACACTGAAGCTTTCTTT.

This clonotype was counted a few times. This chain uses TRBV5-5 with TRBJ2-7, with TRBD2 matching 12 bases. The germline V gene encodes CDR1 SGHKS and CDR2 YYEKEE (reference sequence). With V trimmed by 5 bases and J by 1 base, 7 bases remained unmatched. The CDR3 is made up of 16 amino acids. This CDR3 reads CASRREGLAGSYEQYF. The CDR3 nucleotides read TGTGCCAGCAGACGGGAAGGACTAGCGGGGTCCTACGAGCAGTACTTC.

In this sample, this clonotype turned up many times. This rearrangement joins TRBV20-1 to TRBJ2-3, with D possibly TRBD1 on 6 matching bases. The CDR3 has 13 residues. Deletions cut 3 bases from V and 2 bases from J, with 9 bases between. Germline-derived CDR1 and CDR2 are DFQATT and SNEGSKA (reference sequence). The CDR3 here is CSARRTATDTQYF. The DNA for the CDR3 is TGCAGTGCTAGGAGGACAGCCACAGATACGCAGTATTTT.

The chain uses TRBV6-1 and TRBJ2-2; D might be TRBD1 or TRBD2, each matching 6 bases. This CDR3 region has 15 residues. Germline V gives CDR1 MNHNS, CDR2 SASEGT. V was pared by 5 bases and J by 4 bases, with 14 bases between. CDR3 bases: TGTGCCAGCAGTCTGAGGGGGGCGGTCACCGGGGAGCTGTTTTTT. This codes for CASSLRGAVTGELFF.

The chain couples TRBV19 to TRBJ2-1, with 7 bases fitting TRBD2. Germline trimming cut 5 bases from V and 7 bases from J; bases unmatched to any gene: 8. The CDR3 spans 14 residues. CDR1 is LNHDA, CDR2 SQIVND, per germline (reference sequence). CDR3 loop: CASSPRTRGNEQFF. The CDR3, as DNA: TGTGCCAGTAGTCCTCGGACTAGAGGAAATGAGCAGTTCTTC.

At least ten counts were recorded for this clonotype. V and J are TRBV6-5 and TRBJ1-2, with 8 bases that match TRBD1. The CDR3 covers 14 residues. V shed 6 bases and J 3 bases; nucleotides not matched to a gene: 6. The germline gives CDR1 MNHEY, CDR2 SVGAGI. CDR3 coding DNA: TGTGCCAGCAGAGTCGACAGGGGCCACTATGGCTACACCTTC. It is translated as CASRVDRGHYGYTF.

The DNA of the CDR3 is TGCGCCAGCAGCGCCTGGGGGGCCGGAGATACGCAGTATTTT. This gives the protein CASSAWGAGDTQYF. The chain couples TRBV5-1 to TRBJ2-3; D may match TRBD1 or TRBD2 (6 bases each). The CDR3 is 14 amino acids. Germline lookup yields CDR1 SGHRS and CDR2 YFSETQ. With 4 bases removed from V and 5 bases from J, the gap between germline ends came to 14 bases.

This clonotype appeared many times. CDR3 region: CASSPTGGGMNNEQFF. The CDR3 region has the DNA TGTGCCAGCAGCCCCACAGGCGGCGGGATGAACAATGAGCAGTTCTTC. The rearrangement links TRBV7-8 to TRBJ2-1; D is perhaps TRBD2 (6 bases). Germline loops: CDR1 SGHVS, CDR2 FQNEAQ. V was trimmed by 5 bases and J by 5 bases, leaving 19 bases between them. This CDR3 is 16 amino acids long.

In its sample, this clonotype was seen a few times. V gene TRBV18 combines with J gene TRBJ2-3; a weak D match, TRBD1 (5 bases). This CDR3 contains 14 residues. CDR1 and CDR2 from the germline V gene are KGHSH and LQKENI. V gave up 4 bases and J gave up 5 bases, with 13 bases separating them. CDR3: CASSLAGQGDTQYF. The CDR3 region has the DNA TGTGCCAGCTCACTTGCAGGCCAGGGAGATACGCAGTATTTT.

This clonotype came up a few times. The J gene is TRBJ1-1, the V gene TRBV28, with D perhaps TRBD1 (5 bases). CDR1 is MDHEN, CDR2 SYDVKM, per germline. The CDR3 is made up of 15 amino acids. The germline V and J ends were trimmed by 3 bases and 3 bases, with 14 bases remaining between them. As DNA, the CDR3 is TGTGCCAGCAGTTTCTCAGCGCGCAGGGACACTGAAGCTTTCTTT. Protein sequence: CASSFSARRDTEAFF.

With respect to this clonotype: A much larger clone lies one base from this, so it may be a read error. This sequence joins TRBV20-1 and TRBJ2-3; D not certain. This CDR3 comprises 10 residues. Germline V gene data show CDR1 as DFQATT and CDR2 as SNEGSKA (reference sequence). Deletions cut 4 bases from V and 6 bases from J, with 5 bases between. The CDR3 DNA follows: TGCAGTGCTAAAGTGGATACGCAGTATTTT. Translation gives CSAKVDTQYF.

The DNA for the CDR3 is TGTGCCAGCAGTAACCCACGACATTTCCAGTACTTC. It specifies CASSNPRHFQYF. The chain employs TRBV6-2 or TRBV6-3 and TRBJ2-5, with unresolved D. CDR1 is MNHEY, CDR2 SVGEGT, per germline. The V and J ends lost 5 bases and 10 bases respectively, with 14 bases between them. The CDR3 consists of 12 residues.

This clonotype turned up a few times. The V gene is TRBV5-1, the J gene TRBJ2-2, with D unclear. CDR3 length equals 15 residues. Trimming left V 0 bases short and J 3 bases short, with 9 bases between. Germline values: CDR1 SGHRS, CDR2 YFSETQ. The CDR3 protein is CASSLDWIHTGELFF. The CDR3 nucleotides are TGCGCCAGCAGCTTGGATTGGATTCACACCGGGGAGCTGTTTTTT.

Many counts were recorded for this clonotype. The J gene is TRBJ2-3, the V gene TRBV20-1, with D tentatively TRBD2 (7 bases). The CDR3 is 13 amino acids. V lost 5 bases to trimming and J lost 8 bases, with 17 bases between them. Germline CDR1 and CDR2: DFQATT and SNEGSKA (reference sequence). CDR3 in amino acids: CSAPSGIQGTQYF. The CDR3 nucleotides are TGCAGTGCTCCGAGCGGGATACAGGGTACGCAGTATTTT.

This clonotype was seen a few times. This chain links TRBV5-1 with TRBJ2-5; maybe TRBD1 (5 bases). Looked up from germline, CDR1 is SGHRS and CDR2 is YFSETQ. The germline V and J ends were trimmed by 0 bases and 5 bases, with 17 bases remaining between them. The CDR3 spans 16 residues. This CDR3 reads CASSLAMTQGWETQYF. CDR3 coding DNA: TGCGCCAGCAGCTTGGCCATGACCCAGGGTTGGGAGACCCAGTACTTC.

The table lists this clonotype with many counts. The rearrangement uses TRBV21-1 and TRBJ2-2; the table's D call TRBD2 went unverified against the DNA. TRBV21-1 is a documented pseudogene. The CDR3 runs to 15 residues. CDR3 bases: TGTGCCAGCAGCAAAGTAGGGGAGTACACCGGGGAGCTGTTTTTT. Its translation is CASSKVGEYTGELFF.

The chain couples TRBV5-1 to TRBJ2-3; tentative D call: TRBD2 (5 bases). Germline V gene lookup returns CDR1 SGHRS and CDR2 YFSETQ. This CDR3 is 15 amino acids long. The ends were cut back, 2 bases at V and 2 bases at J, with 12 bases in the middle. In DNA form, the CDR3 reads TGCGCCAGCAGCTTCCGGCAAGCGGACACAGATACGCAGTATTTT. Its protein product is CASSFRQADTDTQYF.

The chain employs TRBV7-2 and TRBJ2-3; 8 nucleotides match TRBD2. The J segment lost 2 bases and the V segment lost 5 bases, leaving 12 bases of the junction unmatched. CDR3 size: 17 residues. Germline assignment: CDR1 SGHTA and CDR2 FQGNSA. The CDR3 region is CASSSTGLSGNTDTQYF. The CDR3 DNA sequence: TGTGCCAGCAGCAGTACGGGCCTTAGCGGGAACACAGATACGCAGTATTTT.

V is TRBV5-1 and J is TRBJ2-5; D call uncertain. The CDR3 runs to 12 residues. CDR1 and CDR2 from the germline V gene are SGHRS and YFSETQ. The V end was cut by 4 bases, the J end by 5 bases, with 9 bases between. The CDR3 here is CASSGSSETQYF. CDR3 DNA sequence: TGCGCCAGCAGCGGCTCTTCGGAGACCCAGTACTTC.

Many counts were recorded for this clonotype. The chain recombines TRBV20-1 with TRBJ2-3; D is possibly TRBD2 (6 bases). The CDR3 extends over 17 amino acids. Looked up from germline, CDR1 is DFQATT and CDR2 is SNEGSKA (reference sequence). Trimming stripped 1 base from V and 4 bases from J, with 21 bases between. The CDR3 bases are TGCAGTGCTAGAGCCCCACTGGGGGGAGCCGTGGCAGATACGCAGTATTTT. Amino acids: CSARAPLGGAVADTQYF.

The table lists this clonotype with a few counts. The chain couples TRBV20-1 to TRBJ1-5, with 7 positions matching TRBD1. The CDR3 is 16 residues long. J was trimmed by 2 bases and V by 4 bases; bases with no gene match: 11. The germline gives CDR1 DFQATT, CDR2 SNEGSKA (reference sequence). DNA of the CDR3: TGCAGTGCTAACACTCCCCGGGACAGAGGCAATCAGCCCCAGCATTTT. Its protein is CSANTPRDRGNQPQHF.

This chain links TRBV10-3 with TRBJ2-7, with unresolved D. Per germline, CDR1 ENHRY and CDR2 SYGVKD. V shed 2 bases and J shed 1 base, with 9 bases lying between them. CDR3 length equals 14 residues. The CDR3 spells CAISEGVMSYEQYF. In DNA, the CDR3 is TGTGCCATCAGTGAGGGGGTGATGTCCTACGAGCAGTACTTC.